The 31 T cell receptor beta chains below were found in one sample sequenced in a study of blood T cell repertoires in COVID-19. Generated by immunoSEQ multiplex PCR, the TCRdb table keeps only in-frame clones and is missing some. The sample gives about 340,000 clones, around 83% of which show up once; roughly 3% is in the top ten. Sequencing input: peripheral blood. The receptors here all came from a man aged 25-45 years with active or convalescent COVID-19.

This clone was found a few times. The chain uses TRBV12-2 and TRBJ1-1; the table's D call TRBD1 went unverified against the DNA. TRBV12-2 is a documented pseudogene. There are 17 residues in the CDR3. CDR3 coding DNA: TGTGCAAGTCGCGCCAAGCCGCCGGGACAGCTTTACACTGAAGCTTTCTTT. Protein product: CASRAKPPGQLYTEAFF.

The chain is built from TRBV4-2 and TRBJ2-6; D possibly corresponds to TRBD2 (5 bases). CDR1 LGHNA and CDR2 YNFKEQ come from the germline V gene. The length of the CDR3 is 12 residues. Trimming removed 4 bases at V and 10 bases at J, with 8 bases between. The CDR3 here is CASSPRDNVLTF. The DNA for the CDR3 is TGTGCCAGCAGCCCCCGGGATAACGTCCTGACTTTC.

Written as DNA, the CDR3 is TGTGCCAGCCCCTGGACAGGGGAACCCTGGAACACCGGGGAGCTGTTTTTT. Its protein product is CASPWTGEPWNTGELFF. The gene calls are TRBV4-2 and TRBJ2-2; 9 bases agree with TRBD1. CDR1 LGHNA and CDR2 YNFKEQ come from the germline V gene. V lost 8 bases to trimming and J lost 1 base; unmatched junction nucleotides: 11. The CDR3 sequence is 17 residues long.

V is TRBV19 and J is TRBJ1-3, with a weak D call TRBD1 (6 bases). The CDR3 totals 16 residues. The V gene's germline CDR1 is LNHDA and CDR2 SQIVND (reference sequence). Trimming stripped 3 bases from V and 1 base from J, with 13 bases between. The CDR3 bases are TGTGCCAGTAGTATGTTTGTCAGGGGATCTGGAAACACCATATATTTT. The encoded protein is CASSMFVRGSGNTIYF. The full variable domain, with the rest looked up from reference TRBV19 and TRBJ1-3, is DGGITQSPKYLFRKEGQNVTLSCEQNLNHDAMYWYRQDPGQGLRLIYYSQIVNDFQKGDIAEGYSVSREKKESFPLTVTSAQKNPTAFYLCASSMFVRGSGNTIYFGEGSWLTVV.

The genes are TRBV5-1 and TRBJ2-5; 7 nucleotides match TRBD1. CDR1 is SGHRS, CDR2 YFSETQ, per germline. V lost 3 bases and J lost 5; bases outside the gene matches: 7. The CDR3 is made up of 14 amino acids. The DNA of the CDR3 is TGCGCCAGCAGCTCAAGACAGGGAGAGGAGACCCAGTACTTC. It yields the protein CASSSRQGEETQYF.

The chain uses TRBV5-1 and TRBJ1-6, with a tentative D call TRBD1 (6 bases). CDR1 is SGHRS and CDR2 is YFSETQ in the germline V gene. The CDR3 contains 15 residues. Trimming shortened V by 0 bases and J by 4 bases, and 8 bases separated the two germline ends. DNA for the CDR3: TGCGCCAGCAGCTTGGCGACAGGTTATAATTCACCCCTCCACTTT. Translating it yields CASSLATGYNSPLHF.

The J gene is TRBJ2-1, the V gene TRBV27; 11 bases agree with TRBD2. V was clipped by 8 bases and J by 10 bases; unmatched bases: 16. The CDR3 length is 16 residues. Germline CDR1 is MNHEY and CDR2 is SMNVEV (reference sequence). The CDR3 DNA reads TGTGCCAGCGGAGGGAGGAATAGCGGGGGGGCGGGCGAGCAGTTCTTC. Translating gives CASGGRNSGGAGEQFF.

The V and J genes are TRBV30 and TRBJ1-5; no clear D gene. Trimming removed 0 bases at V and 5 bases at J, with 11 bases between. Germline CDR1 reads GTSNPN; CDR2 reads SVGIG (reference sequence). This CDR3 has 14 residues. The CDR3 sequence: CAWSVGGYDQPQHF. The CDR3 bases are TGTGCCTGGAGTGTAGGAGGGTATGATCAGCCCCAGCATTTT.

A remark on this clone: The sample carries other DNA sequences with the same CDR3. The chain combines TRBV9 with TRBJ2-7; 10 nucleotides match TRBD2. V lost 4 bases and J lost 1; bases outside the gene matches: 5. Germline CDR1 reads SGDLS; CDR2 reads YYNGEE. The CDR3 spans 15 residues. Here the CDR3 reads CASSPRTSGSYEQYF. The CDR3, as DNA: TGTGCCAGCAGCCCCCGGACTAGCGGTTCCTACGAGCAGTACTTC.

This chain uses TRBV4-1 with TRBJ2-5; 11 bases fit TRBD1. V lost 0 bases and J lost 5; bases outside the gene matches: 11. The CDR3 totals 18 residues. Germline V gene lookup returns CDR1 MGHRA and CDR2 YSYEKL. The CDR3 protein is CASSQDPFGDRGFETQYF. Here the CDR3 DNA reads TGCGCCAGCAGCCAAGACCCATTTGGGGACAGGGGGTTTGAGACCCAGTACTTC.

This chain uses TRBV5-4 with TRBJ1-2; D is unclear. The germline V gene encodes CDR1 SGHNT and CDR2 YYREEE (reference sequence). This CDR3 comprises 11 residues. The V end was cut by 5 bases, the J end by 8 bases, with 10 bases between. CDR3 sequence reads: CASRNNQGYTF. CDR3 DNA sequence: TGTGCCAGCAGGAATAATCAGGGCTACACCTTC.

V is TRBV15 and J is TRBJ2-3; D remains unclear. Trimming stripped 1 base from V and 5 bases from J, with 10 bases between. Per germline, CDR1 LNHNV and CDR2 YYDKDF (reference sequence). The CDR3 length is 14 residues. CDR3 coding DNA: TGTGCCACCAGCAGAGTTGGAGCTGAAGATACGCAGTATTTT. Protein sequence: CATSRVGAEDTQYF. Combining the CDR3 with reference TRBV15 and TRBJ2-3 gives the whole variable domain DAMVIQNPRYQVTQFGKPVTLSCSQTLNHNVMYWYQQKSSQAPKLLFHYYDKDFNNEADTPDNFQSRRPNTSFCFLDIRSPGLGDTAMYLCATSRVGAEDTQYFGPGTRLTVL.

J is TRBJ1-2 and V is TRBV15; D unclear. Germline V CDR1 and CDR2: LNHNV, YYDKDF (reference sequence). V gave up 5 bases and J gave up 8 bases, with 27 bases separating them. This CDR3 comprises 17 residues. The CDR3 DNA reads TGTGCCACCAGCGGCTTCGGGAGAGGGTTGTTTGGGGTAGGCTACACCTTC. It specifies CATSGFGRGLFGVGYTF.

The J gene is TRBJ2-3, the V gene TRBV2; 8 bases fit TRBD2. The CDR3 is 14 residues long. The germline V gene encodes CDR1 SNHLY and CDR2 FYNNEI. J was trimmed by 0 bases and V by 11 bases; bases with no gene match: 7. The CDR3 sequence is CAGQSSGSTDTQYF. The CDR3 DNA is TGTGCCGGCCAATCTAGCGGGAGCACAGATACGCAGTATTTT.

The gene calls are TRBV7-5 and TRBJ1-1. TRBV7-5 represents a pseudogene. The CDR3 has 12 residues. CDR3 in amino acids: CVPCRSDTEAFF. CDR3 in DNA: TGTGTCCCGTGTCGTTCGGACACTGAAGCTTTCTTT.

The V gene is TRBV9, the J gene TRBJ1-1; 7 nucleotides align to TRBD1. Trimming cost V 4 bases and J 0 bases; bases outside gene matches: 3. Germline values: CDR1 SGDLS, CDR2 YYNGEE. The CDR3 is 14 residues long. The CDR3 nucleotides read TGTGCCAGCAGCCGACAGGGTTTGAACACTGAAGCTTTCTTT. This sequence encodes CASSRQGLNTEAFF.

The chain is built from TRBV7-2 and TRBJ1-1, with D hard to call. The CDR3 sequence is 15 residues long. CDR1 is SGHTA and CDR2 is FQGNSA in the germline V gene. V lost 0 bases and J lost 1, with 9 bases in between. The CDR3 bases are TGTGCCAGCAGCTTAGCTGTAGGGAGGAACACTGAAGCTTTCTTT. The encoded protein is CASSLAVGRNTEAFF.

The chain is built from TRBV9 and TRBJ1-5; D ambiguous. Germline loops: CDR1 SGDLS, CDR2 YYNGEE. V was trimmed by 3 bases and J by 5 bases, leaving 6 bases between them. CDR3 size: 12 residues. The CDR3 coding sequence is TGTGCCAGCAGCGACGGGGATCAGCCCCAGCATTTT. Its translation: CASSDGDQPQHF.

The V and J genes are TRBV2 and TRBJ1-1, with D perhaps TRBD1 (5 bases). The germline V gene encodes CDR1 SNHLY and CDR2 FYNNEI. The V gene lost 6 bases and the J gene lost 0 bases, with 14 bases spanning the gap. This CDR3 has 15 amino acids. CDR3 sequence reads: CASRGGTSMNTEAFF. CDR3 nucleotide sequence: TGTGCCAGCAGGGGCGGGACGTCTATGAACACTGAAGCTTTCTTT.

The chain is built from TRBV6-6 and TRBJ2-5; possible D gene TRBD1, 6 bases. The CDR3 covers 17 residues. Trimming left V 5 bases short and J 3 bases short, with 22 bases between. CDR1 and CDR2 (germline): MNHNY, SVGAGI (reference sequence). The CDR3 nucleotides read TGTGCCAGCAGTCTCCCACCCATGGGACAACTAGAAGAGACCCAGTACTTC. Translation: CASSLPPMGQLEETQYF.

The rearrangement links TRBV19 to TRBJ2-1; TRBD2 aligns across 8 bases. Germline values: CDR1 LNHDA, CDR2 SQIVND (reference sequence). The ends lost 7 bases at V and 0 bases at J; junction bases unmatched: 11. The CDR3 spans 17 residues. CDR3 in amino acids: CASTKGRSGSSYNEQFF. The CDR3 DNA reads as TGTGCCAGTACCAAGGGCAGAAGCGGGAGCTCCTACAATGAGCAGTTCTTC.

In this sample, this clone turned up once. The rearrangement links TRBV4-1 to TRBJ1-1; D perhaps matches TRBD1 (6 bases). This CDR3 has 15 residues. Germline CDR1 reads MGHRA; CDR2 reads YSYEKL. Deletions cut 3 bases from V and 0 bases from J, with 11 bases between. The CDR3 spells CASSHPGQLNTEAFF. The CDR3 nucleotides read TGCGCCAGCAGCCATCCCGGACAGTTGAACACTGAAGCTTTCTTT.

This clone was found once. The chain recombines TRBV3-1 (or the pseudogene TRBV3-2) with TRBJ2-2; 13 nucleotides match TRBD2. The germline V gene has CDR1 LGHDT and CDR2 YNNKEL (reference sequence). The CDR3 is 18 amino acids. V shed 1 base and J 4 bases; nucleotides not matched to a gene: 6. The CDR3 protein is CASSQGLAGGGGTGELFF. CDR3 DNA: TGTGCCAGCAGCCAAGGACTAGCGGGAGGTGGGGGCACCGGGGAGCTGTTTTTT.

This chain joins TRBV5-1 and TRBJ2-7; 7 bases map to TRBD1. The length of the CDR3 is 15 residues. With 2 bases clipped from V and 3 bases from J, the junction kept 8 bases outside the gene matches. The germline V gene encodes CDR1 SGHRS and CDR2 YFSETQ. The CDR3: CASSLGWDSNYEQYF. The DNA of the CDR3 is TGCGCCAGCAGCTTAGGCTGGGACAGCAACTACGAGCAGTACTTC. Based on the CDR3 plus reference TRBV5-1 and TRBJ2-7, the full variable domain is KAGVTQTPRYLIKTRGQQVTLSCSPISGHRSVSWYQQTPGQGLQFLFEYFSETQRNKGNFPGRFSGRQFSNSRSEMNVSTLELGDSALYLCASSLGWDSNYEQYFGPGTRLTVT.

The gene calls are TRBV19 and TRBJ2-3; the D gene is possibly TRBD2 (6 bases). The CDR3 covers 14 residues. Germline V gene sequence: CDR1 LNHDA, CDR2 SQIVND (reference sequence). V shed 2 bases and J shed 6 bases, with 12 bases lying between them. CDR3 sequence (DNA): TGTGCCAGTAGTATAACGCGGGGCCTTGATACGCAGTATTTT. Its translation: CASSITRGLDTQYF.

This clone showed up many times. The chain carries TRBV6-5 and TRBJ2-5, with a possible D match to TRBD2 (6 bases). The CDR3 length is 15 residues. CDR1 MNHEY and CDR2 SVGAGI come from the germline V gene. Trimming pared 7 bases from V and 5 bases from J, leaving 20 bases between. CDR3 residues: CASKHAPGGGETQYF. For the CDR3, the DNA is TGTGCCAGCAAACACGCCCCTGGGGGAGGTGAGACCCAGTACTTC.

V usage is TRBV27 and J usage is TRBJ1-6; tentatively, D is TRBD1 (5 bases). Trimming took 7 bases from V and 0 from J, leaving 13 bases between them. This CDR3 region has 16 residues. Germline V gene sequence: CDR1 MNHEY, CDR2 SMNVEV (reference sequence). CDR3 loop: CASTSQGSSYNSPLHF. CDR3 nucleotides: TGTGCCAGCACCTCGCAGGGCAGCTCCTATAATTCACCCCTCCACTTT.

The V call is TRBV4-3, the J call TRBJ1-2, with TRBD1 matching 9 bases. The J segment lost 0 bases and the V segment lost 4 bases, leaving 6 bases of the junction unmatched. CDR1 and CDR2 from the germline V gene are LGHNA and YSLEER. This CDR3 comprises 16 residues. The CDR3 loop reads CASSLTGTGPNYGYTF. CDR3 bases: TGCGCCAGCAGCCTTACCGGGACAGGGCCTAACTATGGCTACACCTTC.

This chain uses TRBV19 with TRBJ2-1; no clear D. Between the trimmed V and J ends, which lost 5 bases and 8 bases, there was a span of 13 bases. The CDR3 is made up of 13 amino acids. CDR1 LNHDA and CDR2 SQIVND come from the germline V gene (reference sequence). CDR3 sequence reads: CASSLPLGYEQFF. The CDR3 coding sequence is TGTGCCAGTAGTCTGCCCCTAGGCTATGAGCAGTTCTTC.

The CDR3 sequence: CSVEGGYTEAFF. CDR3 coding DNA: TGCAGCGTTGAAGGAGGGTACACTGAAGCTTTCTTT. The chain employs TRBV29-1 and TRBJ1-1; no firm D call. The CDR3 loop spans 12 amino acids. Germline CDR1 reads SQVTM; CDR2 reads ANQGSEA. The V end lost 1 base, the J end lost 3 bases, and 6 bases lay between the germline ends.

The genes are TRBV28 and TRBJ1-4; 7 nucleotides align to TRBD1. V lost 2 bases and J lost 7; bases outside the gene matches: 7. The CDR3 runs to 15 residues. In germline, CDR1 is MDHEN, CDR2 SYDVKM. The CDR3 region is CASSLRRQGLEKLFF. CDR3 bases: TGTGCCAGCAGTTTAAGGAGACAGGGACTTGAAAAACTGTTTTTT.